What follows is one T cell receptor beta chain and its context. Its antigen is unidentified. The data derive from a study of cytomegalovirus exposure and HLA in healthy donors. Study findings and constraints: In an earlier analysis, most TCR beta V segments were productive about 90% or about 30% of the time. Likely technical artifact: a cluster of highly shared sequence variants. Being indistinguishable, some V segments were excluded, TRBV6-2 and TRBV6-3 among them.

Germline V gene data show CDR1 as LNHDA and CDR2 as SQIVND (reference sequence). After removal of 4 bases from V and 0 bases from J, the junction contained 5 bases not matched to a gene. This CDR3 is 15 amino acids long. PCR employed 60 Vbeta and 13 Jbeta primers. Authors' processing steps: In a later analysis, roughly 86 million unique TCR beta chains included roughly 11 million shared by two or more donors. Profiled with immunoSEQ multiplex PCR; TCRdb holds only in-frame clones, not every one. D and trimming come from the DNA, and the V and J calls and clone size come from that table. This sample yields 180,000 or so clones, of which 70% to 80% are seen a single time; about 2.1% belongs to the top ten.

The material sequenced was PBMCs. The clonotype originates from a young woman in good health and CMV-seropositive. The chain uses TRBV19 and TRBJ1-1; TRBD1 matches 7 bases. In DNA form, the CDR3 reads TGTGCCAGTAGTACCTACAGGGGCTTGAACACTGAAGCTTTCTTT. It codes for CASSTYRGLNTEAFF. Full variable domain (remainder filled in from reference TRBV19 and TRBJ1-1): DGGITQSPKYLFRKEGQNVTLSCEQNLNHDAMYWYRQDPGQGLRLIYYSQIVNDFQKGDIAEGYSVSREKKESFPLTVTSAQKNPTAFYLCASSTYRGLNTEAFFGQGTRLTVV.